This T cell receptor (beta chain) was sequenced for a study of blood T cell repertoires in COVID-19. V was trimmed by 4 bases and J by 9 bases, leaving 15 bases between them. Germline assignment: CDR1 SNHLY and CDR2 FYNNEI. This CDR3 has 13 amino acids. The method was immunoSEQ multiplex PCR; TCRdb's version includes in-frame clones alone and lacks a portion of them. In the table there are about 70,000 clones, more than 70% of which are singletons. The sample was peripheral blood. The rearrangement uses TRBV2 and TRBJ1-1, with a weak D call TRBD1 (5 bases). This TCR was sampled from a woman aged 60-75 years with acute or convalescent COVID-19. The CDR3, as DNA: TGTGCCAGCAGTGCTCTAGGGGTCCCAAAAGCTTTCTTT. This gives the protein CASSALGVPKAFF.